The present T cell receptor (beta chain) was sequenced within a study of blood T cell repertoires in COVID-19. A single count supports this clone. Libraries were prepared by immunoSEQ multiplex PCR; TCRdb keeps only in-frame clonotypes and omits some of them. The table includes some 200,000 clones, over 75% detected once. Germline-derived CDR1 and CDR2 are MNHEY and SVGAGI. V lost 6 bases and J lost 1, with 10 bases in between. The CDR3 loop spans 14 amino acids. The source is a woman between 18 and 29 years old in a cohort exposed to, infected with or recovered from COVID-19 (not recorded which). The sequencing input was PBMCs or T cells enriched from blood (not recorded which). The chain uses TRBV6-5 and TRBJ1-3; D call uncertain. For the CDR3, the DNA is TGTGCCAGCAGACCGGGATTGTCTGGAAACACCATATATTTT. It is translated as CASRPGLSGNTIYF.